The 14 T cell receptor beta chains below were found in one sample sequenced in a study of T cell repertoires in cytomegalovirus infection. The antigens of these receptors remain unknown. TCRdb recomputed calls from the reads with MiXCR, one row per CDR3 protein. In the table there are around 750,000 distinct CDR3 sequences, around a third of which are singletons. Specimen: cultured CD8+ T cells from PBMCs, collected from culture after CMV antigen stimulation. These receptors originate from a human donor in good health (CMV status not recorded). Some clones in this sample may be carry-over from other donors' samples.

This clonotype was seen at least ten times. V and J are TRBV7-2 and TRBJ1-5, with D unresolved. The V end lost 1 base, the J end lost 4 bases, and 14 bases lay between the germline ends. This CDR3 spans 16 amino acids. Germline V gives CDR1 SGHTA, CDR2 FQGNSA. In DNA, the CDR3 is TGTGCCAGCAGCTTAGGGGTTCAAGGGTGGAATCAGCCCCAGCATTTT. Translated: CASSLGVQGWNQPQHF.

There are a few counts of this clonotype. This chain uses TRBV27 with TRBJ1-3; D uncertain. Trimming stripped 7 bases from V and 0 bases from J, with 10 bases between. Germline CDR1 reads MNHEY; CDR2 reads SMNVEV (reference sequence). The CDR3 totals 14 residues. The CDR3 bases are TGTGCCAGCAAACCCCGGGGCTCTGGAAACACCATATATTTT. This gives the protein CASKPRGSGNTIYF.

There are a few counts of this clonotype. This sequence joins TRBV28 and TRBJ2-3; TRBD1 might be the D (6 bases). Germline V gene data show CDR1 as MDHEN and CDR2 as SYDVKM. The CDR3 totals 16 residues. V lost 8 bases to trimming and J lost 0 bases, with 18 bases between them. DNA of the CDR3: TGTGCCAGCTTGAGTTTCCTAGACAGGAGCACAGATACGCAGTATTTT. Its protein is CASLSFLDRSTDTQYF.

This clonotype was seen a few times. The gene calls are TRBV7-9 and TRBJ1-1; D not certain. Trimming took off 8 bases at V and 2 bases at J, with 18 bases between the two ends. The V gene's germline CDR1 is SEHNR and CDR2 FQNEAQ (reference sequence). The CDR3 loop spans 15 amino acids. The CDR3 nucleotides are TGTGCCAGCTCTCTAGAGGGAGCGGAAAACACTGAAGCTTTCTTT. The encoded protein is CASSLEGAENTEAFF. The full variable domain, rest sourced from reference TRBV7-9 and TRBJ1-1, is DTGVSQNPRHKITKRGQNVTFRCDPISEHNRLYWYRQTLGQGPEFLTYFQNEAQLEKSRLLSDRFSAERPKGSFSTLEIQRTEQGDSAMYLCASSLEGAENTEAFFGQGTRLTVV.

V and J are TRBV19 and TRBJ1-5; perhaps TRBD1 as D (6 bases). This CDR3 spans 18 amino acids. Germline-derived CDR1 and CDR2 are LNHDA and SQIVND (reference sequence). The V and J ends lost 4 bases and 0 bases respectively, with 19 bases between them. Here the CDR3 DNA reads TGTGCCAGTAGTACGATAGAGTGGACAGACTATAGCAATCAGCCCCAGCATTTT. Its translation: CASSTIEWTDYSNQPQHF.

Only a few counts were recorded for this clonotype. The chain uses TRBV20-1 and TRBJ2-3; D is unresolved. The CDR3 length is 14 residues. Germline V CDR1 and CDR2: DFQATT, SNEGSKA (reference sequence). V lost 1 base and J lost 3, with 11 bases in between. CDR3 coding DNA: TGCAGTGCTAGAGCCCTCCTGGGGACAGATACGCAGTATTTT. Translating gives CSARALLGTDTQYF.

This clonotype was found many times. V gene TRBV7-6 combines with J gene TRBJ2-5; 12 bases map to TRBD2. The length of the CDR3 is 14 residues. Germline V gene data show CDR1 as SGHVS and CDR2 as FNYEAQ. After removal of 2 bases from V and 6 bases from J, the junction contained 1 base not matched to a gene. CDR3 nucleotide sequence: TGTGCCAGCAGCTTAACTAGCGGGGGGAAGACCCAGTACTTC. Its protein product is CASSLTSGGKTQYF. The entire variable domain, with the rest obtained from reference TRBV7-6 and TRBJ2-5, is as follows: GAGVSQSPRYKVTKRGQDVALRCDPISGHVSLYWYRQALGQGPEFLTYFNYEAQQDKSGLPNDRFSAERPEGSISTLTIQRTEQRDSAMYRCASSLTSGGKTQYFGPGTRLLVL.

The V call is TRBV11-2, the J call TRBJ1-1, with no clear D. Per germline, CDR1 SGHAT and CDR2 FQNNGV. This CDR3 is built from 11 residues. The V end lost 10 bases, the J end lost 3 bases, and 9 bases lay between the germline ends. This CDR3 is CANNSYTEAFF. CDR3 in DNA: TGTGCCAACAATTCATACACTGAAGCTTTCTTT.

V usage is TRBV7-9 and J usage is TRBJ2-3; possibly TRBD1 or TRBD2 for D (5 bases each). The CDR3 has 15 residues. V was shortened by 5 bases and J by 11 bases, with 23 bases between the two germline ends. Germline V gene data show CDR1 as SEHNR and CDR2 as FQNEAQ (reference sequence). The CDR3 reads CASSPRDQMVIEQYF. The DNA for the CDR3 is TGTGCCAGCAGCCCCCGGGACCAGATGGTAATAGAGCAGTATTTT. Using reference TRBV7-9 and TRBJ2-3 for the parts outside the CDR3, the full variable domain is DTGVSQNPRHKITKRGQNVTFRCDPISEHNRLYWYRQTLGQGPEFLTYFQNEAQLEKSRLLSDRFSAERPKGSFSTLEIQRTEQGDSAMYLCASSPRDQMVIEQYFGPGTRLTVL.

The table lists this clonotype with a few counts. The CDR3 nucleotides are TGTGCCAGCAGCGGAAAGGGGACAGGGCTATCAGATACGCAGTATTTT. It codes for CASSGKGTGLSDTQYF. This chain joins TRBV27 and TRBJ2-3; TRBD1 aligns across 9 bases. The CDR3 loop spans 16 amino acids. J gave up 4 bases and V 6 bases, and 11 bases lay outside the gene matches. In germline, CDR1 is MNHEY, CDR2 SMNVEV (reference sequence).

V usage is TRBV24-1 and J usage is TRBJ2-1; D gene uncertain. The germline V gene has CDR1 KGHDR and CDR2 SFDVKD. The ends were cut back, 6 bases at V and 0 bases at J, with 8 bases in the middle. This CDR3 spans 14 amino acids. In nucleotides, the CDR3 is TGTGCCACCAGTCCCTATAGCTCCTACAATGAGCAGTTCTTC. This codes for CATSPYSSYNEQFF.

The table lists this clonotype with a few counts. The chain uses TRBV12-3 or TRBV12-4 and TRBJ2-2; D is perhaps TRBD2 (6 bases). This CDR3 is 20 amino acids long. V was pared by 3 bases and J by 7 bases, with 30 bases between. CDR3 amino acids: CASSFRVGDSPGSDVGELFF. The CDR3 bases are TGTGCCAGCAGTTTCCGAGTTGGGGACTCACCAGGATCCGATGTCGGGGAGCTGTTTTTT.

The chain is built from TRBV2 and TRBJ1-5; D call uncertain. Trimming removed 0 bases from V and 1 base from J, with 10 bases in between. From germline, CDR1 is SNHLY and CDR2 FYNNEI. The CDR3 covers 16 residues. As DNA, the CDR3 is TGTGCCAGCAGTGAAGCGGGGATGCGGAGCAATCAGCCCCAGCATTTT. Translated, it gives CASSEAGMRSNQPQHF.

The chain couples TRBV27 to TRBJ2-5; D is possibly TRBD1 (6 bases). Deletions cut 4 bases from V and 8 bases from J, with 20 bases between. Germline V lookup: CDR1 MNHEY, CDR2 SMNVEV (reference sequence). This CDR3 is 15 amino acids long. The CDR3 coding sequence is TGTGCCAGCAGTTGGGGCAGGGGCCCCTCCCAAACCCAGTACTTC. As protein: CASSWGRGPSQTQYF.